The rows below give T cell receptor beta chains drawn from one sample of a study of vaccination effects on CD4 cells after COVID-19. Sequencing was performed with immunoSEQ multiplex PCR; in TCRdb, only in-frame clones are kept and a portion is missing. The sample lists more than 40,000 clones, roughly 76% occurring once. Antigens of these TCRs are unknown. This sample comprised CD4+ T cells from PBMCs cultured without peptide, obtained before COVID-19 vaccination. The receptors shown here come from a human donor who had a prior SARS-CoV-2 infection. CDR3s include the opening cysteine and the closing phenylalanine or tryptophan. The D gene is left open where the match is weak. The size of a clone is reported for some rows only, either as once, few or many, or as a class for expanded clones.

v_gene,len,j_gene,abundance,d_gene,CDR3aa,CDR3nt
TRBV5-1,16,TRBJ1-6,few,TRBD1,CASSLAGTGGNSPLHF,TGCGCCAGCAGCTTGGCCGGGACAGGGGGCAATTCACCCCTCCACTTT
TRBV7-6,13,TRBJ1-1,-,-,CASSLRGSPEAFF,TGTGCCAGCAGCTTACGGGGGAGTCCTGAAGCTTTCTTT
TRBV6-2/TRBV6-3,20,TRBJ2-7,-,-,CASSMRISLDGFGGRYEQYF,TGTGCCAGCAGTATGAGGATAAGCCTGGATGGTTTCGGGGGTCGGTACGAGCAGTACTTC
TRBV5-1,14,TRBJ2-7,-,-,CASSLTRVLGEQYF,TGCGCCAGCAGCCTAACGCGGGTGTTGGGCGAGCAGTACTTC
TRBV18,15,TRBJ1-1,-,-,CASSPPRVRNTEAFF,TGTGCCAGCTCACCACCCCGGGTAAGGAACACTGAAGCTTTCTTT
TRBV7-2,13,TRBJ2-2,once,-,CASSLDRALKLFF,TGTGCCAGCAGCTTAGACAGAGCTTTGAAGCTGTTTTTT
TRBV7-2,15,TRBJ2-5,-,TRBD2,CASSLRAGGRETQYF,TGTGCCAGCAGCTTACGGGCGGGGGGCCGGGAGACCCAGTACTTC
TRBV11-3,15,TRBJ2-2,few,-,CASSPRVPSTGELFF,TGTGCCAGCAGCCCGCGGGTCCCTTCCACCGGGGAGCTGTTTTTT
TRBV5-4,14,TRBJ2-3,few,-,CASNRGSTTDTQYF,TGTGCCAGCAATCGCGGTAGCACTACAGATACGCAGTATTTT
TRBV11-2,15,TRBJ2-1,-,TRBD2,CASSSLYSGRRKQFF,TGTGCCAGCAGCTCCCTTTATAGCGGGAGAAGGAAGCAGTTCTTC
TRBV6-2/TRBV6-3,16,TRBJ2-1,-,TRBD1,CASSSVGTGGYNEQFF,TGTGCCAGCAGTTCCGTGGGGACAGGCGGTTACAATGAGCAGTTCTTC
TRBV24-1,17,TRBJ2-3,-,TRBD1,CATGETGTGDSTDTQYF,TGTGCCACCGGAGAAACCGGGACAGGGGACAGCACAGATACGCAGTATTTT
TRBV21-1,18,TRBJ2-2,-,-,CASSKGEDRECHTGELFF,TGTGCCAGCAGCAAAGGGGAGGACAGGGAGTGCCACACCGGGGAGCTGTTTTTT
TRBV29-1,11,TRBJ2-7,few,TRBD1,CSVQTGDEQYF,TGCAGCGTCCAGACAGGGGACGAGCAGTACTTC
TRBV9,14,TRBJ2-5,-,-,CASSPPSGQETQYF,TGTGCCAGCAGCCCCCCGTCGGGACAAGAGACCCAGTACTTC
TRBV11-2,15,TRBJ1-3,-,TRBD1,CASSLTGGSGNTIYF,TGTGCCAGCAGCTTAACAGGGGGTTCTGGAAACACCATATATTTT
TRBV5-4,14,TRBJ2-2,-,-,CASSGGTYTGELFF,TGTGCCAGCAGCGGAGGGACTTACACCGGGGAGCTGTTTTTT
TRBV12-3/TRBV12-4,13,TRBJ1-2,-,-,CASTPAWVYGYTF,TGTGCCAGCACCCCGGCATGGGTCTATGGCTACACCTTC
TRBV6-5,13,TRBJ1-2,-,-,CASSPAGGHGYTF,TGTGCCAGCAGCCCGGCGGGGGGGCATGGCTACACCTTC
TRBV5-6,13,TRBJ2-7,-,-,CASRSGHQYEQYF,TGTGCCAGCAGGTCCGGGCACCAGTACGAGCAGTACTTC